This T cell receptor beta chain is drawn from a study of Graves' ophthalmopathy and Graves' hyperthyroidism (dated by TCRdb to 2016 to 2018). About the study as a whole: Peripheral blood was collected before any treatment was given, at the time of initial diagnosis. To explore V-J signatures that distinguish ophthalmopathy from hyperthyroidism, a discovery set of about 99 patients was enrolled, made up of some 41 with ophthalmopathy and roughly 55 with stable hyperthyroidism. After sampling, hyperthyroidism patients received methimazole starting at 30 mg daily, and ophthalmopathy patients received high-dose intravenous methylprednisolone. In several hyperthyroidism patients, the T-cell repertoire of thyroid tissue was compared with the T-cell repertoire of blood. To tell Graves' ophthalmopathy apart from Graves' hyperthyroidism, and to predict which patients would progress to ophthalmopathy, the study relied on TCR beta repertoire signatures. For training and testing, the roughly 97 patients in the discovery cohort were randomly divided in a 7:3 ratio. An independent validation cohort was composed of 18 hyperthyroidism patients and more than 15 patients who later progressed from hyperthyroidism to ophthalmopathy. In total, approximately 140 blood samples were TCR-sequenced: roughly 45 ophthalmopathy, approximately 75 hyperthyroidism and about 17 hyperthyroidism-to-ophthalmopathy patients. The paper's findings and limits, for the study overall: No statistical method was used to set the sample size in advance, and the investigators knew which group each participant was assigned to. Ophthalmopathy was separated from stable hyperthyroidism by the 13-signature model with 85% to 90% sensitivity and 81% to 83% specificity in cross-validation and with 80%/75% in the test set. In validation, the model predicted ophthalmopathy progression with about 70% sensitivity and roughly 72% specificity; about a dozen predicted patients were CT-confirmed with GO in a median of approximately 6.5 months. Most expanded thyroid clonotypes with frequency above 0.001 were also detected in blood, suggesting blood repertoires may reflect the thyroid immune response.

Hyperthyroidism was defined as stable when no progression to ophthalmopathy occurred within 18 months of follow-up. Patients with hyperthyroidism were aged 18 to 65 years, had been newly diagnosed, and had a disease duration of less than 2 months. Patients with other autoimmune diseases, uncontrolled infections, pregnancy or lactation were excluded. Clinical symptoms, serum thyroxine, TRAb, thyroid ultrasound and orbital computed tomography were used for diagnosis. PBMCs were isolated from 10 ml of fresh peripheral blood by Ficoll-Paque density gradient centrifugation. Total RNA was extracted with Trizol reagent and quality-checked on an Agilent 2100 Bioanalyzer. TCR beta CDR3 regions were amplified from RNA transcripts for repertoire sequencing. A first-round RT-PCR used HTBI primers with the Qiagen OneStep RT-PCR kit, followed by a second-round multiplex PCR, size selection and purification. Sequencing of the libraries was carried out on an Illumina HiSeq2000 in paired-end mode with 100 bp reads. The source study handled its data this way. SOAPnuke was used for read processing, and reads with adapters, uncalled bases, a mean Phred below 15, or no exact constant-primer or identifier match were discarded. COPE v1.2.5 was used to merge the high-quality paired reads. Clonotypes were defined as unique nucleotide sequences and were aligned to IMGT TRB V, D and J references using MiTCR v1.1. Only V-J combinations with frequency above 0.0001 were analysed, covering over 98% of repertoires. For each V-J combination, a TCR clonal expansion and chaos score was defined as the ratio of F50 clonal expansion to chaos observed in the TCRdist matrix. Welch's t-statistics and random forest were used to reduce the features to roughly 14 V-J combinations, which were then used as input to a naive Bayes classifier. The Morisita-Horn index was used to measure how similar the thyroid and blood repertoires were. TCRdb trimmed the raw reads at Q25, called clones with MiXCR and kept productive beta chains. Rows are combined by CDR3 protein, so each entry shows the most common genes and DNA. TCRdb assigned the V and J calls; the authors' analysis was not used. For this sample the table gives hundreds of thousands of distinct CDR3 sequences, of which around 20% were detected only once. The biggest ten clones account for around 3.2% of the sample.

This clonotype was counted at least ten times. The antigen it binds to is not known. Base qualities are not provided; no much larger clone lies one nucleotide away. The CDR3 holds 15 amino acids from the cysteine to the phenylalanine. The CDR3 DNA has 45 bases and is translated from base 1. V is reduced by 0 bases and J by 6 bases, leaving a spacing of 14 bases between them. Via the germline V gene (reference sequence), CDR1 is MNHEY and CDR2 SMNVEV. The sequence joins TRBV27 to TRBJ1-1, with TRBD1 as a weak D call on 6 bases. Sequenced material: peripheral blood. This TCR was sampled from a woman aged 18-29 years with stable Graves' hyperthyroidism. Donor details come from another sample of the same person, matched by shared clones. The DNA reads as follows: TGTGCCAGCAGTTTATCAATGAGGGGGTACCCTGAAGCTTTCTTT. This gives the protein CASSLSMRGYPEAFF.